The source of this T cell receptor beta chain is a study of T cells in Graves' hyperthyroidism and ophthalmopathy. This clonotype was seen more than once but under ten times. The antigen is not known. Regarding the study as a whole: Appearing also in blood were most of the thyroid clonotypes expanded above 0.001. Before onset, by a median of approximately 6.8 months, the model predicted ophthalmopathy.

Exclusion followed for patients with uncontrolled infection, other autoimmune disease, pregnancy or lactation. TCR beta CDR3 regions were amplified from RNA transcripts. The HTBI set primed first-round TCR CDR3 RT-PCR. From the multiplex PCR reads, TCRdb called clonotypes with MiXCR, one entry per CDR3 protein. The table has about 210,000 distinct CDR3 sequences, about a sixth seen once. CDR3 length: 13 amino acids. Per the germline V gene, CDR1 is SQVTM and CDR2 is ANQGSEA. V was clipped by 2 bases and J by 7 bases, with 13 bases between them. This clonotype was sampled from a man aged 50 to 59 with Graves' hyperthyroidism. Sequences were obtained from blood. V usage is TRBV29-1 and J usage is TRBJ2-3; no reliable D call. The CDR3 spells CSVERTTANTQYF. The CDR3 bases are TGCAGCGTTGAACGGACGACGGCCAATACGCAGTATTTT.